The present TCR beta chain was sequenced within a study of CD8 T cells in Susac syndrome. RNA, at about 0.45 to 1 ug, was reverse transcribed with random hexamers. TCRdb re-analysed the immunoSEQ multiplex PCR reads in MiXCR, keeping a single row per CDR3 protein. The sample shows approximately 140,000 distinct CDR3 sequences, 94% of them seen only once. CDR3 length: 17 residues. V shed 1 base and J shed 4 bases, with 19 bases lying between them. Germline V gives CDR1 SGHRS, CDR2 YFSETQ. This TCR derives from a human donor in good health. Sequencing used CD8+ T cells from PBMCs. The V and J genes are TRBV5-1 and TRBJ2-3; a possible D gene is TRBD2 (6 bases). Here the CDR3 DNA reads TGCGCCAGCAGCTTGAATCCGGGGACTGTTTTATCAGATACGCAGTATTTT. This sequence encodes CASSLNPGTVLSDTQYF.